Listed here are 2 T cell receptor beta chains from one sample, sequenced in a study of technical replicates of blood from several donors. Sequenced by immunoSEQ multiplex PCR; TCRdb stores in-frame clones only, minus some. The sample lists some 87,000 clones, around 97% occurring once. Specimen: T cells isolated from PBMCs. The receptors were gathered from a human donor in good health.

V gene TRBV5-6 combines with J gene TRBJ2-2; 8 bases fit TRBD2. V was pared by 3 bases and J by 3 bases, with 1 base of the junction left unmatched. The CDR3 covers 14 residues. The germline CDR1 and CDR2 sequences are SGHDT and YYEEEE. For the CDR3, the DNA is TGTGCCAGCAGCTGGGGACTAGACACCGGGGAGCTGTTTTTT. Protein sequence: CASSWGLDTGELFF.

The chain couples TRBV30 to TRBJ1-6; D uncertain. The CDR3 loop spans 17 amino acids. The germline V gene has CDR1 GTSNPN and CDR2 SVGIG (reference sequence). Trimming pared 5 bases from V and 2 bases from J, leaving 19 bases between. This CDR3 reads CAWESGRVRPYNSPLHF. The CDR3 nucleotides are TGTGCCTGGGAAAGCGGTAGGGTGCGTCCCTATAATTCACCCCTCCACTTT.